The 6 T cell receptor beta chains below come from one sample, sequenced in a study of neurological immune-mediated disorders. TCRdb processed the 5' RACE reads anew with MiXCR; each CDR3 protein has one entry. The sample gives around 23,000 distinct CDR3 sequences, roughly 12% of which show up once; around 16% is in the top ten. Sequences were obtained from PBMCs. The receptors shown here come from a woman aged 35 to 49 with HTLV-1-associated myelopathy (HAM/TSP).

This clonotype occurred many times. This sequence joins TRBV12-3 or TRBV12-4 and TRBJ2-7, with D possibly matching TRBD1 (6 bases). V shed 9 bases and J shed 0 bases, with 12 bases lying between them. CDR3 length: 13 residues. The CDR3 DNA follows: TGTGCCAGTCGAGGACAGAGCTCCTACGAGCAGTACTTC. Its translation is CASRGQSSYEQYF.

This clonotype was picked up many times. The chain employs TRBV12-3 or TRBV12-4 and TRBJ1-3; D is uncertain. The CDR3 extends over 14 amino acids. V lost 3 bases and J lost 0, with 6 bases in between. The CDR3 loop is CASSLAGSGNTIYF. CDR3 coding DNA: TGTGCCAGCAGTTTGGCGGGCTCTGGAAACACCATATATTTT.

The rearrangement links TRBV5-1 to TRBJ1-1; a weak D match, TRBD1 (6 bases). Germline loops: CDR1 SGHRS, CDR2 YFSETQ. This CDR3 has 14 amino acids. The V and J ends lost 4 bases and 4 bases respectively, with 14 bases between them. The chain's CDR3 is CASSPQGGVTEAFF. Here the CDR3 DNA reads TGCGCCAGCAGCCCACAGGGAGGGGTCACTGAAGCTTTCTTT.

The chain uses TRBV20-1 and TRBJ2-7; TRBD2 agrees at 14 bases. Per the germline V gene, CDR1 is DFQATT and CDR2 is SNEGSKA (reference sequence). The trim removed 5 bases at V and 3 bases at J, leaving 6 bases unmatched. This CDR3 is built from 15 residues. The CDR3 region has the DNA TGCAGTGCTCCCCGGACTAGCGGGGGGCGCTACGAGCAGTACTTC. This gives the protein CSAPRTSGGRYEQYF.

This clonotype was counted ten times or more. The chain combines TRBV5-1 with TRBJ2-3; TRBD2 matches 7 bases. This CDR3 is built from 14 residues. The V segment lost 1 base and the J segment 4 bases; nucleotides outside the gene matches: 3. Germline V gene data show CDR1 as SGHRS and CDR2 as YFSETQ. CDR3 in DNA: TGCGCCAGCAGCTTGACTAGCGCGGCAGATACGCAGTATTTT. Its protein is CASSLTSAADTQYF.

This clonotype has more than one count but fewer than ten. The chain uses TRBV21-1 and TRBJ2-2; the D call in the table, TRBD2, was not verified against the DNA. TRBV21-1 is classified as a pseudogene. CDR3 length: 15 residues. CDR3 sequence (DNA): TGTGCCAGCAGCAGACTAGCGGTAAACACCGGGGAGCTGTTTTTT. Amino acid sequence: CASSRLAVNTGELFF.